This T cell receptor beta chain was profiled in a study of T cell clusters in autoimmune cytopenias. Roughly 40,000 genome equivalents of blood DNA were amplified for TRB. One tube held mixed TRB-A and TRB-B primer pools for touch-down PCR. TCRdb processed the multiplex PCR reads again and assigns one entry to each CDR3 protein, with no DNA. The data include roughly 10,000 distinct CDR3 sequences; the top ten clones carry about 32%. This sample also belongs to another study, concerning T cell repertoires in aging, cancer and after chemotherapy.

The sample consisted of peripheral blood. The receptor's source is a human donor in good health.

The CDR3 is CASNPTGGSGYTF. The chain employs TRBV12-3 or TRBV12-4 and TRBJ1-2; checking the TCRdb D call of TRBD1 is not possible without DNA. CDR3 length equals 13 residues.